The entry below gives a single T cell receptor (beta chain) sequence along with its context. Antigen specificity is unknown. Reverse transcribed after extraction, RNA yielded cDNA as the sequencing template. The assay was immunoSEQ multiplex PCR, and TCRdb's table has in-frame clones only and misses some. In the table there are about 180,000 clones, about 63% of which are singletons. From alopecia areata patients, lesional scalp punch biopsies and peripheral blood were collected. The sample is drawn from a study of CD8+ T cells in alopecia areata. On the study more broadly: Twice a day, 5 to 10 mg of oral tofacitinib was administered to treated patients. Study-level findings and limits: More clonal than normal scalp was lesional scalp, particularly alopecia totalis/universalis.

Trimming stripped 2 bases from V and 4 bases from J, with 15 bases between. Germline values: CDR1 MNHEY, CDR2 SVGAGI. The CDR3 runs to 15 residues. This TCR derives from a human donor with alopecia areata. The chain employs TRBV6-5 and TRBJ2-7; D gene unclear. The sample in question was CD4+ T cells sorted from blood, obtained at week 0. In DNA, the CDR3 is TGTGCCAGCAGTTACACCGGTTTGGGCTATTACGAGCAGTACTTC. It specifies CASSYTGLGYYEQYF.